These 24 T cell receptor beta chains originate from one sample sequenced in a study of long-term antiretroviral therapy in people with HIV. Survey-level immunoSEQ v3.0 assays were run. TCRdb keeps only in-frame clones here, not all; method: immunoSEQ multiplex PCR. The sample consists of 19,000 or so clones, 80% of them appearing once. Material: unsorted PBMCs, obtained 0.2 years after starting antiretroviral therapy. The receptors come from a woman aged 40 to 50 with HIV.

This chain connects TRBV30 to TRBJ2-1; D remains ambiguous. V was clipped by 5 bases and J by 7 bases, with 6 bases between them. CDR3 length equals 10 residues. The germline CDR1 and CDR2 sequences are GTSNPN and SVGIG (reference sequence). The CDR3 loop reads CAWGINEQFF. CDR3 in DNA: TGTGCCTGGGGTATAAATGAGCAGTTCTTC.

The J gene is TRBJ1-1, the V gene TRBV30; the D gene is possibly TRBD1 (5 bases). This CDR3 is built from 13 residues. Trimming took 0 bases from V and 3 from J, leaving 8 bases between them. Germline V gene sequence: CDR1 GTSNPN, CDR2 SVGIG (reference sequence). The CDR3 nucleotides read TGTGCCTGGAGTGTTTCGGGGCACACTGAAGCTTTCTTT. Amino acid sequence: CAWSVSGHTEAFF.

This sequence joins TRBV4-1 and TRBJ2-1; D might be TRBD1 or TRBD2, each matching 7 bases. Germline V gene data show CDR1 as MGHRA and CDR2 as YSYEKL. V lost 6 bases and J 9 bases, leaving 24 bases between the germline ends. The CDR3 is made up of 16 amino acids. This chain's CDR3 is CASRQGRARRTGEQFF. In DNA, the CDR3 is TGCGCCAGCAGACAGGGGAGGGCTAGACGGACCGGTGAGCAGTTCTTC.

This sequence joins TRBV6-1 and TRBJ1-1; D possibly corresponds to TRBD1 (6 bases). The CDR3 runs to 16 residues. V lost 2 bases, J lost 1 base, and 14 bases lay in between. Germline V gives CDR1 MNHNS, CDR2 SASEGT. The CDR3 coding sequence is TGTGCCAGCAGTGAACCCCCGGGGGGCGGGAACACTGAAGCTTTCTTT. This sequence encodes CASSEPPGGGNTEAFF.

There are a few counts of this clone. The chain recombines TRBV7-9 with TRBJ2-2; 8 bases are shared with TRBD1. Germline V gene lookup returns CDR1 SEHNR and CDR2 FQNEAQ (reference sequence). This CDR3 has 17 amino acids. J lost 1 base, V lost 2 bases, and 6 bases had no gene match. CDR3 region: CASSLPHGQGNTGELFF. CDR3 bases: TGTGCCAGCAGCTTACCGCACGGACAGGGGAACACCGGGGAGCTGTTTTTT.

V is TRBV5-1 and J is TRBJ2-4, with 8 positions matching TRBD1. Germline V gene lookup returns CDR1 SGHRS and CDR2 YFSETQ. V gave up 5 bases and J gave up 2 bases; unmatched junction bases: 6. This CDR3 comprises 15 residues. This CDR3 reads CASSSGGGSKNIQYF. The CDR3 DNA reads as TGCGCCAGCAGTTCAGGGGGCGGTTCCAAAAACATTCAGTACTTC. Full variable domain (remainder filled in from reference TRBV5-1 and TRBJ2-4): KAGVTQTPRYLIKTRGQQVTLSCSPISGHRSVSWYQQTPGQGLQFLFEYFSETQRNKGNFPGRFSGRQFSNSRSEMNVSTLELGDSALYLCASSSGGGSKNIQYFGAGTRLSVL.

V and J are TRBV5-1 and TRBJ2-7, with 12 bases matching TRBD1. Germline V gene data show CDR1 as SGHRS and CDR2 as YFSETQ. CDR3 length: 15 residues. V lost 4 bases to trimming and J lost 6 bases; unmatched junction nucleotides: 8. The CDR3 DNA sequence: TGCGCCAGCAGCCACCGGGACAGGGGGCAATTCGAGCAGTACTTC. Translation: CASSHRDRGQFEQYF.

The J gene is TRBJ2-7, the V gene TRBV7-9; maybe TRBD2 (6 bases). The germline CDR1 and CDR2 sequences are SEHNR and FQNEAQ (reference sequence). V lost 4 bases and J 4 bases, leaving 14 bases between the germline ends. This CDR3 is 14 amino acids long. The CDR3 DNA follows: TGTGCCAGCAGCTCCCTCGCCGGACTATACGAGCAGTACTTC. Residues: CASSSLAGLYEQYF.

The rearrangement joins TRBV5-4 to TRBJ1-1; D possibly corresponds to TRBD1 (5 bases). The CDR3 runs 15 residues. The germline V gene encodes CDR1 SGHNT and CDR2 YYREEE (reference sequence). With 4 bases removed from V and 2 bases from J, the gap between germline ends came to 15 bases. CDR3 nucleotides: TGTGCCAGCAGCCGTGTGGGCAGGGCCAACACTGAAGCTTTCTTT. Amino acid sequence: CASSRVGRANTEAFF.

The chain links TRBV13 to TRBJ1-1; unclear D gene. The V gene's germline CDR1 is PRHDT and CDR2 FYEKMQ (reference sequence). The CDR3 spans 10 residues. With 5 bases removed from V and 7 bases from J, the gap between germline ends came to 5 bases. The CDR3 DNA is TGTGCCAGCAGCCTAGTTGAAGCTTTCTTT. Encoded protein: CASSLVEAFF.

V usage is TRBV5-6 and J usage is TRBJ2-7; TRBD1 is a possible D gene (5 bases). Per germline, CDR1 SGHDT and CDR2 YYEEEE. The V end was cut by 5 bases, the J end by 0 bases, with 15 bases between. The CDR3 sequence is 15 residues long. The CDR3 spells CASSNTGFLSYEQYF. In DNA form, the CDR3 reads TGTGCCAGCAGTAATACAGGTTTCCTCTCCTACGAGCAGTACTTC.

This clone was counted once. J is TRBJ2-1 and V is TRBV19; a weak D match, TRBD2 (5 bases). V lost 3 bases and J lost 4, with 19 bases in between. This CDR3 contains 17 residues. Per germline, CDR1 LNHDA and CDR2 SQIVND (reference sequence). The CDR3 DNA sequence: TGTGCCAGTAGTATTAACGCGGCTAGCCATAAATACAATGAGCAGTTCTTC. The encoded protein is CASSINAASHKYNEQFF.

CDR3 amino acids: CASSAGTSNEKLFF. The CDR3, as DNA: TGTGCCAGCAGCGCCGGGACTTCTAATGAAAAACTGTTTTTT. V gene TRBV7-9 combines with J gene TRBJ1-4, with D perhaps matching TRBD1 (5 bases). The CDR3 contains 14 residues. The V gene lost 5 bases and the J gene lost 3 bases, with 10 bases spanning the gap. CDR1 SEHNR and CDR2 FQNEAQ come from the germline V gene (reference sequence).

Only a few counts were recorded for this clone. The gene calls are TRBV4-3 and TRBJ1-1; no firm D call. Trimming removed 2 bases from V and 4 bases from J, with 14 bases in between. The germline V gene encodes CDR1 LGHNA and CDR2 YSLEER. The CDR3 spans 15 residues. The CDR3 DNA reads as TGCGCCAGCAGCCAATCAGTTTGGGTTTCCACTGAAGCTTTCTTT. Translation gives CASSQSVWVSTEAFF.

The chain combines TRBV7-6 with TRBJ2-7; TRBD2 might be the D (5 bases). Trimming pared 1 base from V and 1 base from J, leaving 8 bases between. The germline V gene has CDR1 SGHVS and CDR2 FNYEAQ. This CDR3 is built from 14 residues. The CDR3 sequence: CASSLVGESYEQYF. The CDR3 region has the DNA TGTGCCAGCAGCTTAGTGGGAGAGTCCTACGAGCAGTACTTC.

The CDR3 here is CASSLRPLNEQFF. Written as DNA, the CDR3 is TGTGCCAGCAGCTTACGCCCCCTGAATGAGCAGTTCTTC. The V call is TRBV7-8, the J call TRBJ2-1, with D unresolved. CDR1 and CDR2 from the germline V gene are SGHVS and FQNEAQ. V was clipped by 2 bases and J by 7 bases, with 9 bases between them. This CDR3 region has 13 residues.

CDR3 sequence: CASSLKGNYGYTF. The CDR3 DNA reads TGTGCCAGCAGCTTAAAGGGGAACTATGGCTACACCTTC. The chain couples TRBV11-3 to TRBJ1-2; possibly TRBD1 for D (5 bases). Trimming removed 2 bases from V and 2 bases from J, with 6 bases in between. The CDR3 has 13 amino acids. Germline V gene lookup returns CDR1 SGHNT and CDR2 YENEEA. The full variable domain, in which reference TRBV11-3 and TRBJ1-2 provide the parts outside the CDR3, is EAGVVQSPRYKIIEKKQPVAFWCNPISGHNTLYWYLQNLGQGPELLIRYENEEAVDDSQLPKDRFSAERLKGVDSTLKIQPAELGDSAVYLCASSLKGNYGYTFGSGTRLTVV.

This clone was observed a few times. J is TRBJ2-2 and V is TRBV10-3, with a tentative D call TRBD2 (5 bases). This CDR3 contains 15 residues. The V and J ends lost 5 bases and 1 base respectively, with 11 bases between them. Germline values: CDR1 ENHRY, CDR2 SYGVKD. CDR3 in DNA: TGTGCCATCAGTCCCGGGATCATGAACACCGGGGAGCTGTTTTTT. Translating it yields CAISPGIMNTGELFF.

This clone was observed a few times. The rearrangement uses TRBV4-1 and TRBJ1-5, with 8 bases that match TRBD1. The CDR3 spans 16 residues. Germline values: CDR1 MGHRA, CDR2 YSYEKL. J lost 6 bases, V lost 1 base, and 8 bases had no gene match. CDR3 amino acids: CASSQARQGASQPQHF. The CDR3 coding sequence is TGCGCCAGCAGCCAAGCTCGGCAGGGGGCTTCTCAGCCCCAGCATTTT.

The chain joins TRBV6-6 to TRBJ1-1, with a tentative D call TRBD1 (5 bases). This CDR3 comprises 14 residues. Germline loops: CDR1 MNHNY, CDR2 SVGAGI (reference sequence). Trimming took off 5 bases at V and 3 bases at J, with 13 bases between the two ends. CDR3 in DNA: TGTGCCAGCAGTCTCGACTTGGGGGACACTGAAGCTTTCTTT. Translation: CASSLDLGDTEAFF.

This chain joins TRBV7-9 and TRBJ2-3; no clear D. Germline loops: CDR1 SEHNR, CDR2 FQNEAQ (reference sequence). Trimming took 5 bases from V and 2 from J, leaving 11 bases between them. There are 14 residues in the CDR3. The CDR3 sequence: CASSPRPYTDTQYF. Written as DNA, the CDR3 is TGTGCCAGCAGCCCTCGGCCCTACACAGATACGCAGTATTTT.

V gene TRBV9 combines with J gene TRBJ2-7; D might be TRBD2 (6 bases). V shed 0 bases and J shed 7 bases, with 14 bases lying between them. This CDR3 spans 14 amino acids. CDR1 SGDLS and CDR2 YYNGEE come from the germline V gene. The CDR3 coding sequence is TGTGCCAGCAGCGTAGTAGGGGCCGGGGGAGAGCAGTACTTC. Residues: CASSVVGAGGEQYF. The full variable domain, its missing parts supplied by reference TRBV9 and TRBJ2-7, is DSGVTQTPKHLITATGQRVTLRCSPRSGDLSVYWYQQSLDQGLQFLIQYYNGEERAKGNILERFSAQQFPDLHSELNLSSLELGDSALYFCASSVVGAGGEQYFGPGTRLTVT.

The DNA for the CDR3 is TGCAGCGTTGAGAGTGGCACAGGAATCCGCTCTGGGGCCAACGTCCTGACTTTC. Translating gives CSVESGTGIRSGANVLTF. The V call is TRBV29-1, the J call TRBJ2-6, with D tentatively TRBD1 (5 bases). V was cut by 3 bases and J by 0 bases, with 18 bases left in between. This CDR3 spans 18 amino acids. Per germline, CDR1 SQVTM and CDR2 ANQGSEA. Supplemented by reference TRBV29-1 and TRBJ2-6, the full variable domain reads SAVISQKPSRDICQRGTSLTIQCQVDSQVTMMFWYRQQPGQSLTLIATANQGSEATYESGFVIDKFPISRPNLTFSTLTVSNMSPEDSSIYLCSVESGTGIRSGANVLTFGAGSRLTVL.

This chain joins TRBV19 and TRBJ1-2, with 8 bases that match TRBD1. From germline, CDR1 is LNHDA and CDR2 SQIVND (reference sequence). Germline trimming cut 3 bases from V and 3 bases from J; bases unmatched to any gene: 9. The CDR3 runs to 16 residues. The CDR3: CASSIQQQGEDYGYTF. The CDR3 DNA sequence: TGTGCCAGTAGTATCCAACAACAGGGGGAGGACTATGGCTACACCTTC. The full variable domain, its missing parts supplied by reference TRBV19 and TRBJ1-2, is DGGITQSPKYLFRKEGQNVTLSCEQNLNHDAMYWYRQDPGQGLRLIYYSQIVNDFQKGDIAEGYSVSREKKESFPLTVTSAQKNPTAFYLCASSIQQQGEDYGYTFGSGTRLTVV.